This TCR beta chain was identified during a study of response to subunit inactivated influenza vaccine. The study, taken as a whole, reports: Authors suggested few new T cells are recruited by each seasonal influenza vaccination.

This clonotype has just a few counts. Its target is unknown. CDR1 is KGHSH and CDR2 is LQKENI in the germline V gene. The CDR3 is 15 residues long. Germline trimming cut 1 base from V and 5 bases from J; bases unmatched to any gene: 8. TCRdb re-called the RT-PCR reads with MiXCR, one entry per CDR3 protein. This table has more than 150,000 distinct CDR3 sequences, approximately 8.7% appearing once. This receptor was identified in a man aged 50 to 59 who received an inactivated influenza vaccine. The chain combines TRBV18 with TRBJ2-7, with 7 bases that match TRBD1. The sample in question was non-naive T cells sorted from PBMCs, obtained on the day of vaccination. The CDR3 loop is CASSPQGAQRDEQYF. CDR3 nucleotide sequence: TGTGCCAGCTCACCACAGGGGGCGCAGAGGGACGAGCAGTACTTC.